A selection of T cell receptor beta chains follows, all from one sample in a study of CD8 T cells in Susac syndrome. TCRdb used MiXCR to reprocess the immunoSEQ multiplex PCR reads, holding one entry per CDR3 protein. The data show about 66,000 distinct CDR3 sequences, around 95% seen once. Specimen: CD8+ T cells from PBMCs. Receptors originate from a human donor with multiple sclerosis. Both conserved end residues are part of each CDR3. The D gene is left open where the match is weak. The size entry is marked missing in some rows and otherwise reads once, few, many or a size class.

D gene	V gene	clone size	J gene	CDR3 DNA	CDR3 protein
TRBD2	TRBV5-1	-	TRBJ2-1	TGCGCCACCAAGGCCGGGGGGAATGAGCAGTTCTTC	CATKAGGNEQFF
-	TRBV19	-	TRBJ2-1	TGTGCCAGTAGTATAGGACCGACCAATGAGCAGTTCTTC	CASSIGPTNEQFF
-	TRBV4-1	-	TRBJ1-1	TGCGCCAGCAGCCAATTAGCCGTCCCGGGACACCAGAGCACTGAAGCTTTCTTT	CASSQLAVPGHQSTEAFF
-	TRBV2	once	TRBJ1-5	TGTGCCAGCAGTGAAACGACAGCTAGCAATCAGCCCCAGCATTTT	CASSETTASNQPQHF
TRBD1	TRBV27	-	TRBJ1-2	TGTGCCAGCAGTTCAGGGACAGTCGATGGCTACACCTTC	CASSSGTVDGYTF
TRBD2	TRBV6-5	-	TRBJ2-3	TGTGCCAGCAGTCTACTAGCGGGAGGGCCTGGGGGCACAGATACGCAGTATTTT	CASSLLAGGPGGTDTQYF
TRBD1	TRBV6-5	-	TRBJ2-1	TGTGCCAGCAGTTCGAGGACAGGGGGATATGATGAGCAGTTCTTC	CASSSRTGGYDEQFF
TRBD2	TRBV7-8	-	TRBJ2-7	TGTGCCAGCAGCCAGGCCGCTACTAGCGGGAGAACGCCCAGATACGAGCAGTACTTC	CASSQAATSGRTPRYEQYF
-	TRBV20-1	-	TRBJ2-1	TGCAGTGCTAGCCGGGACGGATCCTACAATGAGCAGTTCTTC	CSASRDGSYNEQFF
TRBD1	TRBV3-1	once	TRBJ2-2	TGTGCCAGCAGCCAGGAAACCGGGACAGCATATCATACGAACACCGGGGAGCTGTTTTTT	CASSQETGTAYHTNTGELFF
TRBD1	TRBV7-9	-	TRBJ1-2	TGTGCCAGCAGCTTAGACGGACAGGTTGACTATGGCTACACCTTC	CASSLDGQVDYGYTF
-	TRBV6-2/TRBV6-3	-	TRBJ2-2	TGTGCCAGCAGTTACGCTCGGGGAATTACCGGGGAGCTGTTTTTT	CASSYARGITGELFF
-	TRBV20-1	-	TRBJ1-5	TGCAGTGCTAGAATTACGGGGGGGAACCAGCCCCAGCATTTT	CSARITGGNQPQHF
TRBD2	TRBV5-6	-	TRBJ2-7	TGTGCCAGCAGCGAGGGGACTAGGGGGACCTACGAGCAGTACTTC	CASSEGTRGTYEQYF
TRBD2	TRBV20-1	-	TRBJ2-2	TGCAGTGCTAGACTTAGGACTAGCGGGAGATCGTGGACCGGGGAGCTGTTTTTT	CSARLRTSGRSWTGELFF
-	TRBV2	-	TRBJ2-5	TGTGCCAGCAGTGAGCCCGGGACTCAAGAGACCCAGTACTTC	CASSEPGTQETQYF
-	TRBV29-1	once	TRBJ2-1	TGCAGCGTTGAAGCCACAGTGGTAGAGCAGTTCTTC	CSVEATVVEQFF
-	TRBV6-5	-	TRBJ2-3	TGTGCCAGCAGTTACGGGATGGGGGTAGCAGATACGCAGTATTTT	CASSYGMGVADTQYF
-	TRBV20-1	-	TRBJ1-1	TGCAGTGCTAGCCCAGGGTGGGGCACTGAAGCTTTCTTT	CSASPGWGTEAFF
-	TRBV5-4	-	TRBJ2-7	TGTGCCAGCAGCTTGGAAGGGACACCCCAGTACGAGCAGTACTTC	CASSLEGTPQYEQYF
-	TRBV28	-	TRBJ2-7	TGTGCCAGCAGTACGGGCGCGAGAGAGCAGTACTTC	CASSTGAREQYF
-	TRBV28	-	TRBJ2-7	TGTGCCAGCACCCTATATGGCGTACCCGGGACTTCCTCCTACGAGCAGTACTTC	CASTLYGVPGTSSYEQYF
-	TRBV23-1	-	TRBJ1-2	TGCGCCAGCAGTCAGCGGGACACGGAAGGTCCTAACTATGGCTACACCTTC	CASSQRDTEGPNYGYTF
TRBD2	TRBV18	-	TRBJ2-7	TGTGCCAGCTCACGTACTGAGCGGGGGATCTACGAGCAGTACTTC	CASSRTERGIYEQYF
TRBD1	TRBV30	-	TRBJ1-1	TGTGCCTGGAGTGTACGAGAGGGGGCCGAAGCTTTCTTT	CAWSVREGAEAFF
-	TRBV7-9	-	TRBJ2-1	TGTGCCAGCACCTTAAGTGAGAGTGAGCAGTTCTTC	CASTLSESEQFF
-	TRBV20-1	-	TRBJ1-1	TGCAGTGCCCCGAAGACCGGTTCGGACACTGAAGCTTTCTTT	CSAPKTGSDTEAFF
-	TRBV23-1	-	TRBJ1-5	TGCGCCAGCAGTCAGGGAAAACGGCCTTATAGCAATCAGCCCCAGCATTTT	CASSQGKRPYSNQPQHF
TRBD2	TRBV27	-	TRBJ2-2	TGTGCCAGCAGTTTATCGATAGGGACTAGCGGGGCCCCTATCAACACCGGGGAGCTGTTTTTT	CASSLSIGTSGAPINTGELFF
TRBD1	TRBV19	-	TRBJ1-1	TGTGCCAGTAGTGTATGGACAGGGGACACTGAAGCTTTCTTT	CASSVWTGDTEAFF
-	TRBV3-1	-	TRBJ1-1	TGTGCCAGCAGCCCAGGACCCGAGGCAGCTAACACTGAAGCTTTCTTT	CASSPGPEAANTEAFF
TRBD1	TRBV20-1	-	TRBJ2-7	TGCAGTGCTAGAGATCCAGGGGGCTACTCCTACTACGAGCAGTACTTC	CSARDPGGYSYYEQYF
-	TRBV25-1	-	TRBJ2-7	TGTGCCAGCGGACAGTGGGACGAGCAGTACTTC	CASGQWDEQYF
-	TRBV9	-	TRBJ1-6	TGTGCCAGCAGCGTAGGGGTGGGGAATTCACCCCTCCACTTT	CASSVGVGNSPLHF
-	TRBV28	-	TRBJ2-7	TGTGCCAGCAGTTTAATGGGGGGCTCCTACGAGCAGTACTTC	CASSLMGGSYEQYF
TRBD1	TRBV12-3/TRBV12-4	-	TRBJ2-7	TGTGCCAGCAGTGCTGGGGACAGCCTCTACGAGCAGTACTTC	CASSAGDSLYEQYF
-	TRBV3-1	-	TRBJ2-7	TGTGCCAGCAGCCCGCCGGAGGCTCACGAGCAGTACTTC	CASSPPEAHEQYF
TRBD2	TRBV5-6	-	TRBJ2-1	TGTGCCAGCAGCCCTCGGGGGGACAATGAGCAGTTCTTC	CASSPRGDNEQFF
-	TRBV13	-	TRBJ2-1	TGTGCCAGCAGCTTTGCCGGCTACAATGAGCAGTTCTTC	CASSFAGYNEQFF
-	TRBV24-1	-	TRBJ2-5	TGTGCCACCAGGAGGGCAGGGGAAGAGACCCAGTACTTC	CATRRAGEETQYF
-	TRBV30	-	TRBJ1-2	TGTGCCTGGGGCCCGGGGCCCTATGGCTACACCTTC	CAWGPGPYGYTF
TRBD1	TRBV28	-	TRBJ2-5	TGTGCCAGCAGTCCCTTCAGGGGGCAAGAGACCCAGTACTTC	CASSPFRGQETQYF
TRBD1	TRBV20-1	-	TRBJ1-6	TGCAGTGCTATAGACAGGGCCGGATCACCCCTCCACTTT	CSAIDRAGSPLHF
-	TRBV29-1	-	TRBJ1-1	TGCAGCGCTGTGGCCAGGGCCACTGAAGCTTTCTTT	CSAVARATEAFF
TRBD1	TRBV20-1	-	TRBJ1-5	TGCAGTGCTAGGGACAGGGTGAATAGCAATCAGCCCCAGCATTTT	CSARDRVNSNQPQHF
-	TRBV28	-	TRBJ1-2	TGTGAAGGCTATGGCTACACCTTC	CEGYGYTF
TRBD1	TRBV15	-	TRBJ1-1	TGTGCCACCAGCAGAGACTACGGACAGGGCACTGAAGCTTTCTTT	CATSRDYGQGTEAFF
-	TRBV13	-	TRBJ1-2	TGTGCCAGCAGCCCCGGGAACCGCGATGGCTACACCTTC	CASSPGNRDGYTF
TRBD1	TRBV30	-	TRBJ1-4	TGTGCCTGGAGTCTCGGGACAGGGGATGAAAAACTGTTTTTT	CAWSLGTGDEKLFF
TRBD2	TRBV6-5	-	TRBJ2-5	TGTGCCAGCAGACATGGACTAGCGGAAGAGACCCAGTACTTC	CASRHGLAEETQYF
-	TRBV28	-	TRBJ2-5	TGTGCCAGCAGCATCGCGGGGACCCCACAAGAGACCCAGTACTTC	CASSIAGTPQETQYF
TRBD1	TRBV29-1	-	TRBJ1-5	TGCAGCGTATGGACAGGGGGCGGCAATCAGCCCCAGCATTTT	CSVWTGGGNQPQHF
-	TRBV6-5	-	TRBJ1-1	TGTGCCAGCAGTTATCGGAGGAACACTGAAGCTTTCTTT	CASSYRRNTEAFF
-	TRBV7-9	-	TRBJ2-2	TGTGCCAGCAGCTTAGCTAGCGCGAACACCGGGGAGCTGTTTTTT	CASSLASANTGELFF